Below are 5 T cell receptor beta chains sequenced from a single sample in a study of shared clonotypes between healthy human individuals. Data came from immunoSEQ multiplex PCR; TCRdb stores just in-frame clones and leaves some out. The table lists 180,000 or so clones, 85% to 95% of them singletons, with 0.067% in the top ten. Specimen: naive CD4+ T cells sorted from blood. The subset was: CD45RA+ positively selected. The receptors stem from a woman aged 25 to 45 in good health.

The rearrangement uses TRBV18 and TRBJ1-4; the D is unclear. CDR3 size: 17 residues. The V and J ends lost 4 bases and 0 bases respectively, with 15 bases between them. Per the germline V gene, CDR1 is KGHSH and CDR2 is LQKENI. The CDR3 loop reads CASSLFKGEATNEKLFF. The CDR3 nucleotides are TGTGCCAGCTCACTATTTAAGGGCGAGGCAACTAATGAAAAACTGTTTTTT.

This chain connects TRBV27 to TRBJ2-5; D possibly uses TRBD1 or TRBD2 (6 bases each). The DNA end is more similar to TRBJ2-7, so the J call may be wrong. Germline assignment: CDR1 MNHEY and CDR2 SMNVEV (reference sequence). CDR3 length: 16 residues. The chain's CDR3 is CASSLGTPGVGYEQYF. CDR3 bases: TGTGCCAGCAGTTTGGGGACACCGGGGGTGGGCTACGAGCAGTACTTC.

This clone has a single count. The chain combines TRBV28 with TRBJ1-5; D is ambiguous. This CDR3 comprises 14 residues. Germline V gene data show CDR1 as MDHEN and CDR2 as SYDVKM. Between the trimmed V and J ends, which lost 8 bases and 0 bases, there was a span of 11 bases. CDR3 in DNA: TGTGCCAGCGGTAGCGGGCTTAGCAATCAGCCCCAGCATTTT. This gives the protein CASGSGLSNQPQHF.

The chain is built from TRBV11-2 and TRBJ2-3; D may correspond to TRBD1 or TRBD2 (5 bases each). Germline loops: CDR1 SGHAT, CDR2 FQNNGV. V lost 6 bases, J lost 7 bases, and 11 bases lay in between. The CDR3 extends over 12 amino acids. The CDR3 here is CASSRDRNTQYF. In nucleotides, the CDR3 is TGTGCCAGCAGTCGGGACCGAAATACGCAGTATTTT.

The chain has TRBV29-1 and TRBJ1-3, with TRBD1 matching 7 bases. The V and J ends lost 4 bases and 4 bases, in that order; junction bases with no gene match: 4. CDR1 is SQVTM, CDR2 ANQGSEA, per germline. The CDR3 consists of 13 residues. The CDR3: CSVGPGQGNTIYF. In nucleotides, the CDR3 is TGCAGCGTTGGTCCGGGACAGGGAAACACCATATATTTT.